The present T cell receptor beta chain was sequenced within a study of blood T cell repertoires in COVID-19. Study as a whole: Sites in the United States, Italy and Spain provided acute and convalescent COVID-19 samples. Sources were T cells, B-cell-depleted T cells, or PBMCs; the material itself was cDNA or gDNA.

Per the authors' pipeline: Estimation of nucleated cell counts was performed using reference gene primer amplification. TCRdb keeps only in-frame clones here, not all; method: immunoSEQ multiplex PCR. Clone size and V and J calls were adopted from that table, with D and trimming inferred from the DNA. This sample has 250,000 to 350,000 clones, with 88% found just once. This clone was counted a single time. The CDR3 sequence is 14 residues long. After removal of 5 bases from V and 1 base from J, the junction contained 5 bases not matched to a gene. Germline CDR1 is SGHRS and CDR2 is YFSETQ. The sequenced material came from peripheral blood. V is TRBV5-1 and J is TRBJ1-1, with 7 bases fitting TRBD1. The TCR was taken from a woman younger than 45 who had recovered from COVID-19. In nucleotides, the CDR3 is TGCGCCAGCAGTGCCGGGACAGCGAACACTGAAGCTTTCTTT. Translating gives CASSAGTANTEAFF. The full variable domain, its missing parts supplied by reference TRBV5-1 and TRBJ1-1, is KAGVTQTPRYLIKTRGQQVTLSCSPISGHRSVSWYQQTPGQGLQFLFEYFSETQRNKGNFPGRFSGRQFSNSRSEMNVSTLELGDSALYLCASSAGTANTEAFFGQGTRLTVV.